These 8 T cell receptor beta chains came from one sample sequenced in a study of T cell clonality in common variable immunodeficiency. Using immunoSEQ multiplex PCR, the repertoire was profiled, and TCRdb retains in-frame clones only, with some absent. This sample includes tens of thousands of clones with no singletons; its ten biggest clones take up roughly 2.9%. The sequencing input was peripheral blood mononuclear cells. These receptors were taken from a person between 18 and 70 years old in good health.

For this clone: The CDR3 goes on 3 residues after the read ends, and that part is filled in from the germline J gene. V and J are TRBV20-1 and TRBJ2-7; no definite D call. CDR1 and CDR2 from the germline V gene are DFQATT and SNEGSKA (reference sequence). The V and J ends lost 0 bases and 2 bases respectively, with 8 bases between them. The CDR3 loop spans 13 amino acids. The CDR3 bases that were read are TGCAGTGCTAGAGATCTTGCGACCTACGAG. Translation gives CSARDLATYE. The CDR3 in its entirety is CSARDLATYEQYF.

This clone was seen repeatedly, ten times or more. The CDR3 DNA, read in part, is TGTGCCAGCAGCCTCACCAGGGGAGTCTTTACTGAA. It yields the protein CASSLTRGVFTE. The entire CDR3 is CASSLTRGVFTEAFF. The genes are TRBV7-3 and TRBJ1-1; possible D gene TRBD1, 6 bases. Sequencing ends 3 residues short of the CDR3 end; the germline J gene provides the rest. V gave up 5 bases and J gave up 5 bases, with 18 bases separating them. CDR3 size: 15 residues. Germline V gene lookup returns CDR1 SGHTA and CDR2 FQGTGA.

This clone was seen many times. The observed sequence ends 3 residues before the CDR3 terminus, with the missing tail filled in from the germline J gene. The chain joins TRBV6-1 to TRBJ2-2; weak D call: TRBD2 (6 bases). V was shortened by 4 bases and J by 5 bases, with 11 bases between the two germline ends. Germline CDR1 reads MNHNS; CDR2 reads SASEGT. CDR3 length: 14 amino acids. CDR3 sequence reads: CASSAGDETGELFF. The CDR3 DNA, read in part, is TGTGCCAGCAGTGCGGGGGATGAGACCGGGGAG.

This clone was counted at least ten times. The read comes to an end 3 residues before the CDR3 does, leaving the germline J gene to fill in the end. This chain joins TRBV6-2 or TRBV6-3 and TRBJ2-3, with TRBD2 identical over 14 bases. With 0 bases clipped from V and 3 bases from J, the junction kept 2 bases outside the gene matches. The CDR3 is made up of 17 amino acids. The germline gives CDR1 MNHEY, CDR2 SVGEGT. The CDR3: CASSYSTSGRGTDTQYF. CDR3 bases read: TGTGCCAGCAGTTACTCGACTAGCGGGAGGGGGACAGATACG.

This clone occurred a few times. The read stops 3 residues short of the end of the CDR3; the missing end is completed from the germline J gene. The V and J genes are TRBV18 and TRBJ1-2; D is unresolved. In germline, CDR1 is KGHSH, CDR2 LQKENI. This CDR3 has 17 amino acids. The sequenced part of the CDR3 DNA is TGTGCCAGCTCACCAAGTACTAGCGGGAGCTATGCCAATGAC. Residues: CASSPSTSGSYAND. The whole CDR3 reads CASSPSTSGSYANDYTF. The full variable domain, completed using reference TRBV18 and TRBJ1-2, is NAGVMQNPRHLVRRRGQEARLRCSPMKGHSHVYWYRQLPEEGLKFMVYLQKENIIDESGMPKERFSAEFPKEGPSILRIQQVVRGDSAAYFCASSPSTSGSYANDYTFGSGTRLTVV.

In this sample, this clone turned up many times. The CDR3 loop is CSARDLGRGPQNSPLHF. Partial CDR3 DNA: TGCAGTGCTAGAGATCTGGGGAGGGGTCCCCAAAATTCACCC. The chain joins TRBV20-1 to TRBJ1-6; perhaps TRBD1 as D (5 bases). The sequenced fragment ends 3 residues before the CDR3 boundary, so the rest is inferred from the germline J gene. This CDR3 is built from 17 residues. V dropped 0 bases and J dropped 7 bases, with 19 bases sitting between them. Germline values: CDR1 DFQATT, CDR2 SNEGSKA (reference sequence).

The table lists this clone with many counts. The CDR3 end is not reached by the read, which stops 3 residues before it; the germline J gene fills it in. V usage is TRBV29-1 and J usage is TRBJ1-2; D not resolved. Trimming removed 0 bases at V and 1 base at J, with 3 bases between. Germline-derived CDR1 and CDR2 are SQVTM and ANQGSEA. This CDR3 region has 12 residues. The CDR3 bases that were read are TGCAGCGTTGAAGATCGTAACTATGGC. As protein: CSVEDRNYG. In full, the CDR3 reads CSVEDRNYGYTF.

This clone was counted only a few times. The CDR3 DNA, read in part, is TGTGCCAGCAGCTTAAAGTCTAGCGGGTCAAGC. Translating it yields CASSLKSSGSS. The full-length CDR3 reads as CASSLKSSGSSYTF. The chain is built from TRBV7-2 and TRBJ1-2; D ambiguous. The missing CDR3 end, 3 residues past where the read stops, is filled in from the germline J gene. Germline CDR1 SGHTA, CDR2 FQGNSA. The CDR3 runs 14 residues.